This TCR beta chain was found in a study of graft-versus-host responses after intestinal transplantation. On the study more broadly: Transplants were multivisceral, liver-intestinal, or isolated intestinal. Among the recipients, all got anti-thymocyte globulin induction and then tacrolimus and steroids for roughly three years.

Plates contained around 200,000 CFSE-labeled responder cells and around 200,000 irradiated, violet-dye-labeled stimulator cells. Sorted after the reaction were proliferating CFSE-low CD3+CD4+ and CD3+CD8+ responders. The protocol was immunoSEQ multiplex PCR, while the TCRdb copy is restricted to in-frame clones and leaves out a portion. The table lists more than 2,000 clones, over 25% of them singletons. General observations from the study: The marrow of recipients harbored GvH clones, and ileum or blood showed some of them first.

Trimming pared 4 bases from V and 6 bases from J, leaving 9 bases between. Per the germline V gene, CDR1 is KGHSH and CDR2 is LQKENI. This CDR3 has 12 residues. This sequence originates from a human patient who was an organ donor for intestinal transplantation. V and J are TRBV18 and TRBJ1-2, with D possibly being TRBD1 (6 bases). Sequencing was performed on alloreactive CD8+ T cells from a mixed lymphocyte reaction culture, taken before transplantation. The subset: CFSE-low proliferating T cells sorted from roughly 6-day pre-transplant mixed lymphocyte reaction (GvH or HvG direction). The CDR3 DNA reads as TGTGCCAGCTCACTACAGGGTCATGGCTACACCTTC. Translation gives CASSLQGHGYTF. The whole variable domain, remainder taken from reference TRBV18 and TRBJ1-2, is NAGVMQNPRHLVRRRGQEARLRCSPMKGHSHVYWYRQLPEEGLKFMVYLQKENIIDESGMPKERFSAEFPKEGPSILRIQQVVRGDSAAYFCASSLQGHGYTFGSGTRLTVV.